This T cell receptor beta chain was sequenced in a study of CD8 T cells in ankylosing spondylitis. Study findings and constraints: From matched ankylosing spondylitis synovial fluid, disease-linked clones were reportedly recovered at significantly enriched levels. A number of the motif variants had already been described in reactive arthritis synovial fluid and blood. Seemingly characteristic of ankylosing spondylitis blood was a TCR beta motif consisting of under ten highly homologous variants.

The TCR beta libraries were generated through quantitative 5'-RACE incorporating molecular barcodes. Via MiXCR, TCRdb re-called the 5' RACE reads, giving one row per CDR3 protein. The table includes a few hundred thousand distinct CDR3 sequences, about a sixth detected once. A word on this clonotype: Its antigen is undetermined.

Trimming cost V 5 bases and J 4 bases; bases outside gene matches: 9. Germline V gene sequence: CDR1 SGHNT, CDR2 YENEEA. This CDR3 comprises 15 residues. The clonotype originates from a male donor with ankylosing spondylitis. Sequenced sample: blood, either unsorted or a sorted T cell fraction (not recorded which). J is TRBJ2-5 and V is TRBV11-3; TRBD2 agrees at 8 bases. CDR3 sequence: CASSPGRAGRETQYF. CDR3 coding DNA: TGTGCCAGCAGCCCCGGGAGGGCGGGCAGAGAGACCCAGTACTTC.